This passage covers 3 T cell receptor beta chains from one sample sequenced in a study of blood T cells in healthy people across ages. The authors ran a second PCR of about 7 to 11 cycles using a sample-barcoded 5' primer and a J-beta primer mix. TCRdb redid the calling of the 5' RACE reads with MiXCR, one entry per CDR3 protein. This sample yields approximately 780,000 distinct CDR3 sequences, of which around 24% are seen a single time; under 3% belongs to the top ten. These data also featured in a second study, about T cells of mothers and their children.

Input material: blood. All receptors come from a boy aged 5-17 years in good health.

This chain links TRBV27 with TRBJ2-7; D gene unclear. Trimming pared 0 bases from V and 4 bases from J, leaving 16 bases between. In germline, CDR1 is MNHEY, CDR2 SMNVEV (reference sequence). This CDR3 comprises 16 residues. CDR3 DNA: TGTGCCAGCAGTTTATCGCCCCTAGTTGGGATGTACGAGCAGTACTTC. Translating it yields CASSLSPLVGMYEQYF.

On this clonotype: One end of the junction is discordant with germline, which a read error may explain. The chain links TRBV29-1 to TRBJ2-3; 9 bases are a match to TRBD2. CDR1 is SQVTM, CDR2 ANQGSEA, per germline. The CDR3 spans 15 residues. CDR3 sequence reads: CSVDGLAGSTDTRYF. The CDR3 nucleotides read TGCAGCGTTGACGGGCTAGCGGGGAGCACAGATACGCGGTATTTT.

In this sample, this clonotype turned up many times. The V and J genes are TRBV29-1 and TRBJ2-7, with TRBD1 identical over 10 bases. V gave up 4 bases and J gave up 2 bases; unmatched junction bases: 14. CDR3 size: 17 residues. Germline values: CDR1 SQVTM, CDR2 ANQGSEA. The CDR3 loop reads CSVGDPRQGATPYEQYF. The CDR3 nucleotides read TGCAGCGTTGGTGACCCTCGACAGGGGGCAACCCCCTACGAGCAGTACTTC.